This TCR beta chain was observed in a study of T cell responses to AZD1222 COVID-19 vaccine. Worth noting for this clone: The antigen is undetermined.

The data were produced by immunoSEQ multiplex PCR, yet TCRdb's version contains in-frame clones alone and is incomplete. The sample includes some 150,000 clones, 75% to 95% of them seen just once. The CDR3 has 18 residues. The junction had 7 bases not matched to a gene; V was cut back by 2 bases and J by 3 bases. Germline-derived CDR1 and CDR2 are SGHNT and YYREEE (reference sequence). Study-level findings and limits: The reported proportion of spike-specific TCRs targeting unmutated variant regions was nearly half. Elevations in Spike-specific TCR breadth and depth followed administration of two AZD1222 doses. CD4 TCRs covered the whole spike, strongest at regions 160-218 and 743-854.

Sequences were derived from peripheral blood, sampled 28 days after the second AZD1222 dose. This clonotype was sampled from an adult who received the AZD1222 COVID-19 vaccine. The J gene is TRBJ2-1, the V gene TRBV5-4, with 14 bases that match TRBD2. Here the CDR3 reads CASSFGTSGRSVYNEQFF. CDR3 DNA sequence: TGTGCCAGCAGCTTCGGGACTAGCGGGAGAAGTGTCTACAATGAGCAGTTCTTC.